These 8 T cell receptor beta chains were sequenced from one sample in a study of T cell clonality in common variable immunodeficiency. Method: immunoSEQ multiplex PCR; TCRdb's copy keeps in-frame clones and lacks some. The sample was found to contain 51,000 or so clones, and every one recurs. Sequenced input: peripheral blood mononuclear cells. Every receptor here comes from a person aged 18 to 75 in good health.

This clone was counted many times. The read ends 3 residues shy of where the CDR3 ends; the end is completed using the germline J gene. This same CDR3 is encoded by further DNA sequences in the sample. The chain has TRBV18 and TRBJ1-2; possible D gene TRBD1, 6 bases. The CDR3 sequence is 14 residues long. CDR1 KGHSH and CDR2 LQKENI come from the germline V gene. V was cut by 3 bases and J by 3 bases, with 11 bases left in between. This CDR3 is CASSPSNRDYGYTF. Partial CDR3 DNA: TGTGCCAGCTCACCTTCAAACAGGGACTATGGC.

Many counts were recorded for this clone. The read stops 3 residues short of the end of the CDR3; the missing end is completed from the germline J gene. The chain recombines TRBV4-2 with TRBJ2-2; maybe TRBD1 (6 bases). Trimming took off 5 bases at V and 0 bases at J, with 13 bases between the two ends. Germline CDR1 reads LGHNA; CDR2 reads YNFKEQ. This CDR3 has 16 residues. CDR3 sequence reads: CASSNGDTSNTGELFF. CDR3 bases read: TGTGCCAGCAGCAACGGGGACACCTCGAACACCGGGGAG.

For this clone: The germline gene is not matched at one end of the junction; a read error may be the cause. The CDR3 goes on 3 residues after the read ends, and that part is filled in from the germline J gene. This sample also contains other DNA sequences that code for the same CDR3. This chain uses TRBV7-8 with TRBJ1-2, with a possible D match to TRBD1 (6 bases). The CDR3 has 14 residues. The germline V gene encodes CDR1 SGHVS and CDR2 FQNEAQ. The CDR3 is CASSPRGGRDGYTF. The sequenced part of the CDR3 DNA is TGCGCCAGCAGCCCCAGGGGAGGGAGGGATGGC. Full variable domain (rest looked up from reference TRBV7-8 and TRBJ1-2): GAGVSQSPRYKVAKRGQDVALRCDPISGHVSLFWYQQALGQGPEFLTYFQNEAQLDKSGLPSDRFFAERPEGSVSTLKIQRTQQEDSAVYLCASSPRGGRDGYTFGSGTRLTVV.

This clone was counted between two and nine times. Coverage ceases 3 residues before the CDR3 finishes, and the germline J gene fills in the end. V gene TRBV5-1 combines with J gene TRBJ2-7, with 11 bases identical to TRBD1. Trimming took 2 bases from V and 4 from J; bases not matched to a gene: 5. This CDR3 has 15 residues. The germline gives CDR1 SGHRS, CDR2 YFSETQ. The CDR3 region is CASSFPDRGLYEQYF. CDR3 DNA (partial): TGCGCCAGCAGCTTTCCGGACAGGGGGCTGTACGAG.

Ten or more counts support this clone. The CDR3 goes on 3 residues after the read ends, and that part is filled in from the germline J gene. V usage is TRBV7-6 and J usage is TRBJ2-5; 8 bases fit TRBD2. Germline V gives CDR1 SGHVS, CDR2 FNYEAQ. The CDR3 sequence is 17 residues long. V was pared by 2 bases and J by 4 bases, with 12 bases of the junction left unmatched. CDR3 region: CASSLSTSFRGGETQYF. The sequenced part of the CDR3 DNA is TGTGCCAGCAGCTTAAGCACCTCGTTCCGGGGGGGAGAGACC.

The DNA read from the CDR3 is TGTGCCAGCTCACCCGGCGGGAACACTGAA. It codes for CASSPGGNTE. The whole CDR3 region reads CASSPGGNTEAFF. The gene calls are TRBV18 and TRBJ1-1; D is ambiguous. The sequence runs out 3 residues before the end of the CDR3; the remainder is reconstructed from the germline J gene. The germline V gene has CDR1 KGHSH and CDR2 LQKENI. V shed 3 bases and J shed 1 base, with 6 bases lying between them. The CDR3 contains 13 residues.

The table lists this clone with many counts. The read comes to an end 3 residues before the CDR3 does, leaving the germline J gene to fill in the end. The rearrangement joins TRBV2 to TRBJ1-2, with TRBD1 matching over 8 bases. The V and J ends lost 7 bases and 4 bases, in that order; junction bases with no gene match: 14. The CDR3 contains 16 residues. CDR1 and CDR2 (germline): SNHLY, FYNNEI. CDR3 residues: CASILFSGQAFYGYTF. The covered CDR3 bases are TGTGCCAGCATATTATTTTCGGGACAGGCATTCTATGGC.

At least ten counts were recorded for this clone. Read data end 3 residues before the CDR3 end; the end is taken from the germline J gene. The chain combines TRBV30 with TRBJ1-4, with 8 positions matching TRBD1. With 0 bases clipped from V and 7 bases from J, the junction kept 1 base outside the gene matches. The CDR3 is made up of 13 amino acids. From germline, CDR1 is GTSNPN and CDR2 SVGIG (reference sequence). CDR3 sequence: CAWSVGQGEKLFF. CDR3 DNA (partial): TGTGCCTGGAGTGTCGGACAGGGTGAAAAA.